The 12 T cell receptor beta chains in this list originate from one sample, sequenced in a study of cytomegalovirus exposure and HLA in healthy donors. The primer mix had 60 Vbeta and 13 Jbeta primers. Measured with immunoSEQ multiplex PCR; TCRdb has only the in-frame clones, and not every one. The sample records about 130,000 clones, about three quarters being singletons. The sample consisted of PBMCs. Receptors originate from a female donor in good health and CMV-seronegative.

The chain carries TRBV5-5 and TRBJ2-7; 11 bases fit TRBD2. In germline, CDR1 is SGHKS, CDR2 YYEKEE (reference sequence). The V gene end was trimmed by 2 bases and the J gene end by 3 bases; junction bases not matched to a gene: 1. The CDR3 is made up of 14 amino acids. The CDR3 nucleotides are TGTGCCAGCAGCTTCGGACTAGCGGGCTACGAGCAGTACTTC. Protein product: CASSFGLAGYEQYF.

This chain links TRBV10-3 with TRBJ2-5; 10 bases map to TRBD2. This CDR3 contains 18 residues. CDR1 ENHRY and CDR2 SYGVKD come from the germline V gene. J gave up 4 bases and V 4 bases, and 15 bases lay outside the gene matches. DNA for the CDR3: TGTGCCATCAGTGGATCCTCCTCCAGCGGGGGGGCCTTAGAGACCCAGTACTTC. It specifies CAISGSSSSGGALETQYF.

The chain recombines TRBV7-2 with TRBJ1-1; D gene ambiguous. The CDR3 extends over 11 amino acids. V was trimmed by 6 bases and J by 7 bases, leaving 9 bases between them. Looked up from germline, CDR1 is SGHTA and CDR2 is FQGNSA. CDR3 sequence reads: CASRPTYEAFF. In DNA, the CDR3 is TGTGCCAGCAGGCCAACTTATGAAGCTTTCTTT.

The chain links TRBV10-1 to TRBJ1-5; D gene unclear. Germline CDR1 reads WNHNN; CDR2 reads SYGVQD (reference sequence). The germline V and J ends were trimmed by 8 bases and 4 bases, with 12 bases remaining between them. The CDR3 loop spans 13 amino acids. Written as DNA, the CDR3 is TGCGCCAGCTCCGAACAGCTTAATCAGCCCCAGCATTTT. This encodes CASSEQLNQPQHF.

This chain joins TRBV4-1 and TRBJ2-2; maybe TRBD1 (6 bases). CDR1 and CDR2 from the germline V gene are MGHRA and YSYEKL. The CDR3 sequence is 14 residues long. The V gene lost 7 bases and the J gene lost 1 base, with 10 bases spanning the gap. The CDR3 nucleotides are TGCGCCAGCAACGAGGGGGTGAACACCGGGGAGCTGTTTTTT. It encodes CASNEGVNTGELFF.

This sequence joins TRBV19 and TRBJ1-1; TRBD1 matches 10 bases. The J segment lost 3 bases and the V segment lost 5 bases, leaving 9 bases of the junction unmatched. There are 16 residues in the CDR3. Germline V gene lookup returns CDR1 LNHDA and CDR2 SQIVND (reference sequence). This CDR3 reads CASSPISTGGYTEAFF. The DNA of the CDR3 is TGTGCCAGTAGTCCAATTTCGACAGGGGGCTACACTGAAGCTTTCTTT.

This sequence joins TRBV19 and TRBJ1-4; 8 bases are a match to TRBD1. CDR1 and CDR2 from the germline V gene are LNHDA and SQIVND (reference sequence). Losses at the gene ends were 6 bases for V and 7 bases for J; bases not matched to a gene: 4. There are 13 residues in the CDR3. The CDR3 bases are TGTGCCAGTAGCTTGGACAGGGTTGAAAAACTGTTTTTT. Amino acids: CASSLDRVEKLFF. Full variable domain (missing parts from reference TRBV19 and TRBJ1-4): DGGITQSPKYLFRKEGQNVTLSCEQNLNHDAMYWYRQDPGQGLRLIYYSQIVNDFQKGDIAEGYSVSREKKESFPLTVTSAQKNPTAFYLCASSLDRVEKLFFGSGTQLSVL.

The chain combines TRBV28 with TRBJ2-2; 7 bases match TRBD2. The length of the CDR3 is 16 residues. Germline CDR1 MDHEN, CDR2 SYDVKM. V lost 2 bases, J lost 0 bases, and 3 bases stayed unmatched. This CDR3 reads CASSLMGGSNTGELFF. In DNA, the CDR3 is TGTGCCAGCAGTTTAATGGGGGGGTCGAACACCGGGGAGCTGTTTTTT. The full variable domain, with the rest looked up from reference TRBV28 and TRBJ2-2, is DVKVTQSSRYLVKRTGEKVFLECVQDMDHENMFWYRQDPGLGLRLIYFSYDVKMKEKGDIPEGYSVSREKKERFSLILESASTNQTSMYLCASSLMGGSNTGELFFGEGSRLTVL.

The CDR3 DNA reads as TGTGCCAGCAGTTCCGGGACAGGGATGGTTGGCTACACCTTC. It translates to CASSSGTGMVGYTF. The chain uses TRBV27 and TRBJ1-2; 9 bases are shared with TRBD1. In germline, CDR1 is MNHEY, CDR2 SMNVEV (reference sequence). The ends lost 4 bases at V and 7 bases at J; junction bases unmatched: 7. CDR3 length equals 14 residues.

This chain uses TRBV4-1 with TRBJ1-2, with D tentatively TRBD1 (6 bases). The ends were cut back, 1 base at V and 1 base at J, with 13 bases in the middle. From germline, CDR1 is MGHRA and CDR2 YSYEKL. The CDR3 runs 16 residues. CDR3 DNA sequence: TGCGCCAGCAGCCAAGGGCGGGGGACATTTAACTATGGCTACACCTTC. Amino acid sequence: CASSQGRGTFNYGYTF.

This chain joins TRBV6-1 and TRBJ1-2, with D uncertain. There are 14 residues in the CDR3. The V end lost 7 bases, the J end lost 8 bases, and 20 bases lay between the germline ends. Germline CDR1 is MNHNS and CDR2 is SASEGT. CDR3 in DNA: TGTGCCAGCACCGCGGCAGGCGGAGGTGGAGGCTACACCTTC. It yields the protein CASTAAGGGGGYTF.

This chain connects TRBV9 to TRBJ1-6; D call uncertain. Trimming took off 2 bases at V and 7 bases at J, with 13 bases between the two ends. The CDR3 is 15 amino acids. CDR1 and CDR2 from the germline V gene are SGDLS and YYNGEE. This CDR3 is CASSVSARENSPLHF. In DNA form, the CDR3 reads TGTGCCAGCAGCGTCAGCGCCAGAGAGAATTCACCCCTCCACTTT.